This is a list of T cell receptor beta chains from one sample in a study of shared clonotypes between healthy human individuals. Assay used: immunoSEQ multiplex PCR; TCRdb lists only in-frame clones, some missing. The data contain millions of clones, 85% to 95% of them seen just once; the ten biggest clones take up 0.13%. The specimen sequenced was naive CD4+ T cells sorted from blood. These TCRs come from a man in his late teens or twenties in good health. CDR3s include the opening cysteine and the closing phenylalanine or tryptophan. The D gene is left open where the match is weak. Only some rows state a clone size, as once, few, many or a class for expanded clones.

D	V	size	J	CDR3	DNA
.	TRBV5-4	.	TRBJ2-1	CASSLPLAKDNEQFF	TGTGCCAGCAGCTTGCCGCTAGCGAAAGACAATGAGCAGTTCTTC
.	TRBV18	.	TRBJ2-2	CASSPGAGELFF	TGTGCCAGCTCACCGGGGGCCGGGGAGCTGTTTTTT
.	TRBV2	.	TRBJ2-1	CASSQLGGSYNEQFF	TGTGCCAGCAGTCAGCTGGGCGGCTCCTACAATGAGCAGTTCTTC
.	TRBV6-5	.	TRBJ2-2	CASSFLTTTGELFF	TGTGCCAGCAGTTTTCTGACAACTACCGGGGAGCTGTTTTTT
TRBD2	TRBV18	.	TRBJ2-2	CASSPRLAGSTGELFF	TGTGCCAGCTCACCACGGCTAGCGGGGAGCACCGGGGAGCTGTTTTTT
.	TRBV6-1	once	TRBJ2-2	CASSEATAVVAGELFF	TGTGCCAGCAGTGAAGCGACGGCAGTTGTCGCCGGGGAGCTGTTTTTT
.	TRBV5-1	.	TRBJ2-1	CASSTPGVEQFF	TGCGCCAGCAGCACACCCGGGGTGGAGCAGTTCTTC
TRBD2	TRBV27	.	TRBJ2-7	CASTSLAGSYEQYF	TGTGCCAGCACCTCGCTAGCGGGTAGCTACGAGCAGTACTTC
TRBD1	TRBV5-1	.	TRBJ2-2	CASSSSPGQINTGELFF	TGCGCCAGCAGCTCGAGTCCGGGACAGATTAACACCGGGGAGCTGTTTTTT
.	TRBV5-1	.	TRBJ2-5	CASSRRGAAETQYF	TGCGCCAGCAGCCGCCGGGGGGCGGCAGAGACCCAGTACTTC
.	TRBV27	.	TRBJ2-2	CASSLQGLGNTGELFF	TGTGCCAGCAGCTTACAGGGTTTGGGGAACACCGGGGAGCTGTTTTTT
.	TRBV19	.	TRBJ1-6	CASSIAEKRWGSPLHF	TGTGCCAGTAGTATAGCGGAGAAACGGTGGGGTTCACCCCTCCACTTT